This T cell receptor (beta chain) was obtained from a study of cytomegalovirus exposure and HLA in healthy donors. Overall study results and limits: Among TCR beta chains, those listed as cytomegalovirus-associated numbered around 160. Available immune exposure information covered CMV serostatus only. According to a later analysis, most TCR beta chains associated with CMV appeared HLA-restricted.

In this sample, this clone turned up a few times. Its antigen is unknown. Amplification used 60 Vbeta primers and 13 Jbeta primers. Data came from immunoSEQ multiplex PCR; TCRdb stores just in-frame clones and leaves some out. Of 60,000 to 65,000 clones listed, roughly 71% were seen once; the top ten hold 20% to 30%. This CDR3 has 18 residues. Germline V CDR1 and CDR2: SGHAT, FQNNGV. The V gene end was trimmed by 1 base and the J gene end by 1 base; junction bases not matched to a gene: 9. Donors likely had unrecorded immune exposures despite being nominally healthy when sampled. The sample was PBMCs. This chain connects TRBV11-2 to TRBJ2-7; 11 nucleotides align to TRBD2. The receptor's source is a man over 45 in good health and CMV-seropositive. For the CDR3, the DNA is TGTGCCAGCAGCTTAGTTCGTGCTAGCGGGAGGAGTTCCTACGAGCAGTACTTC. Its protein product is CASSLVRASGRSSYEQYF. Filled out from reference TRBV11-2 and TRBJ2-7, the complete variable domain reads EAGVAQSPRYKIIEKRQSVAFWCNPISGHATLYWYQQILGQGPKLLIQFQNNGVVDDSQLPKDRFSAERLKGVDSTLKIQPAKLEDSAVYLCASSLVRASGRSSYEQYFGPGTRLTVT.